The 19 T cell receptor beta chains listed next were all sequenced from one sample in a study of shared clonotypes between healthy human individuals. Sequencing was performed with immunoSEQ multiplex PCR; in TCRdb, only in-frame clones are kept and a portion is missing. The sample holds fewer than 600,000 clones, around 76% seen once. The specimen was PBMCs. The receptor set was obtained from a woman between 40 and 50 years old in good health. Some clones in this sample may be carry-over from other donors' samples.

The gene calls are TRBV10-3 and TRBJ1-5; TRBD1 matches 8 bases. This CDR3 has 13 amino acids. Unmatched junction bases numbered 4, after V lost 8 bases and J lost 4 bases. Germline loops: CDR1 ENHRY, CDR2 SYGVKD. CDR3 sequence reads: CAISRQGNQPQHF. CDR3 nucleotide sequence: TGTGCCATCTCCCGACAGGGGAATCAGCCCCAGCATTTT.

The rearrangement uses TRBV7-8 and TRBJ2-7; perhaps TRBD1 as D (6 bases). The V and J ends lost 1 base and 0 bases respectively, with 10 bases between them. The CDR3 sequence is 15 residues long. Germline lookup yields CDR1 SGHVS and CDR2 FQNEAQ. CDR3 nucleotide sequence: TGTGCCAGCAGCTTAGAATTAGGGGGCTCCTACGAGCAGTACTTC. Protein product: CASSLELGGSYEQYF.

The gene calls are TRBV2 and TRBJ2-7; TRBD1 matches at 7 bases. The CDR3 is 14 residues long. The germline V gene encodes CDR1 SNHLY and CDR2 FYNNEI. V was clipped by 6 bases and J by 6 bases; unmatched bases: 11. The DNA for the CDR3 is TGTGCCAGCAGGGACAGGACCCGGCGTGGCGAGCAGTACTTC. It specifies CASRDRTRRGEQYF.

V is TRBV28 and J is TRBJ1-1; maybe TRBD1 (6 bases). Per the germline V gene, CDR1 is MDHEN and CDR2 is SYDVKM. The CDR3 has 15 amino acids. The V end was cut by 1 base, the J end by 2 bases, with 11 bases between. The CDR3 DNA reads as TGTGCCAGCAGTTTATATTCAGGGGATAACACTGAAGCTTTCTTT. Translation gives CASSLYSGDNTEAFF.

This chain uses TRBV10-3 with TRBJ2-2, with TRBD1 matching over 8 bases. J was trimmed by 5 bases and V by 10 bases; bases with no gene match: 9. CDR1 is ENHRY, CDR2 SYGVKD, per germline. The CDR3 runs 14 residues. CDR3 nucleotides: TGTGCCACCGACAGGGGTGGAGGGACCGGGGAGCTGTTTTTT. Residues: CATDRGGGTGELFF.

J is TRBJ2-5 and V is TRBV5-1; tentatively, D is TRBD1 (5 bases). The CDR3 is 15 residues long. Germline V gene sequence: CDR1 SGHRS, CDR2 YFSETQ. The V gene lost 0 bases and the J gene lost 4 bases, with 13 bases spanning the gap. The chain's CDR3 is CASSLAPGKLETQYF. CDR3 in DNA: TGCGCCAGCAGCTTGGCCCCAGGGAAATTAGAGACCCAGTACTTC.

The CDR3 DNA sequence: TGTGCCATCAGGAAGGCCGGACAGGGGAACACTGAAGCTTTCTTT. Translating gives CAIRKAGQGNTEAFF. The J gene is TRBJ1-1, the V gene TRBV10-3; 8 nucleotides line up with TRBD1. Germline lookup yields CDR1 ENHRY and CDR2 SYGVKD. Trimming cost V 6 bases and J 1 base; bases outside gene matches: 7. CDR3 length equals 15 residues.

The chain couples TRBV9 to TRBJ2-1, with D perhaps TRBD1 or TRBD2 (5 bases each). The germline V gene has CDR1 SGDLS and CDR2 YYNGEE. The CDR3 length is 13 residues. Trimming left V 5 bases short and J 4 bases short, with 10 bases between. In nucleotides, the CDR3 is TGTGCCAGCAGTGGGACCAGTTACAATGAGCAGTTCTTC. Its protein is CASSGTSYNEQFF. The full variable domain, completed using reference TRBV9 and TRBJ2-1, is DSGVTQTPKHLITATGQRVTLRCSPRSGDLSVYWYQQSLDQGLQFLIQYYNGEERAKGNILERFSAQQFPDLHSELNLSSLELGDSALYFCASSGTSYNEQFFGPGTRLTVL.

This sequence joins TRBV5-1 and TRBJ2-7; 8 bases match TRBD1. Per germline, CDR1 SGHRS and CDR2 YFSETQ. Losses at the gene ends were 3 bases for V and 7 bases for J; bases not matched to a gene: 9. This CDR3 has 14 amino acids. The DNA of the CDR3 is TGCGCCAGCAGCTCACCCCAGGGGGCTGGGGAGCAGTACTTC. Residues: CASSSPQGAGEQYF.

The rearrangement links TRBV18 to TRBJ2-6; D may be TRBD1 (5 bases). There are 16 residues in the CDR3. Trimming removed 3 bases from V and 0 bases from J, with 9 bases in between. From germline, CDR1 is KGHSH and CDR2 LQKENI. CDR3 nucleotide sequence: TGTGCCAGCTCACCTACTGACAGCTCTGGGGCCAACGTCCTGACTTTC. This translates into CASSPTDSSGANVLTF.

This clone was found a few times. CDR3 coding DNA: TGTGCCAGTAGTGTTAGCGGGAGTGCCGGGGAGCTGTTTTTT. It encodes CASSVSGSAGELFF. This chain connects TRBV19 to TRBJ2-2, with 9 bases matching TRBD2. This CDR3 is built from 14 residues. Germline V gives CDR1 LNHDA, CDR2 SQIVND (reference sequence). Trimming removed 5 bases from V and 6 bases from J; junction bases left unmatched: 4.

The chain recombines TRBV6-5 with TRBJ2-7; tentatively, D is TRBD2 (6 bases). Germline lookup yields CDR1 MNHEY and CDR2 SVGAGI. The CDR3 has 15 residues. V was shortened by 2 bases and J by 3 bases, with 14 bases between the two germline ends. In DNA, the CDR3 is TGTGCCAGCAGTTACCGCCAGGGACTGAACTACGAGCAGTACTTC. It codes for CASSYRQGLNYEQYF.

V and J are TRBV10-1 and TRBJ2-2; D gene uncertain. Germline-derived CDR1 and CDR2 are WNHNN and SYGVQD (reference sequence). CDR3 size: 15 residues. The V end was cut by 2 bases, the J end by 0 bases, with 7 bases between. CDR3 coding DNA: TGCGCCAGCAGTGAGGGCTGGACGAACACCGGGGAGCTGTTTTTT. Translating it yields CASSEGWTNTGELFF.

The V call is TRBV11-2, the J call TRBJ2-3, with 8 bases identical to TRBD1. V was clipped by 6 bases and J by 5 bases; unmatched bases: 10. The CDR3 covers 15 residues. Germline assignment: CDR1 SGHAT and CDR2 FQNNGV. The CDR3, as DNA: TGTGCCAGCAGTCAGGGGGCGACAGGGTTAGATACGCAGTATTTT. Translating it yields CASSQGATGLDTQYF.

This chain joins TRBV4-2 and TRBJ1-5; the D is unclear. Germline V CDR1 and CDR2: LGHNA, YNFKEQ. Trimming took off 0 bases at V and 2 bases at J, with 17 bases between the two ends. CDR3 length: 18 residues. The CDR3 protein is CASSQERRTSVGNQPQHF. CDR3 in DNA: TGTGCCAGCAGCCAAGAAAGACGGACTTCAGTTGGCAATCAGCCCCAGCATTTT.

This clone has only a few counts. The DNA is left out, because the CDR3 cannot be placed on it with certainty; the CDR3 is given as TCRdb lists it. The CDR3 region is CASSFTFAGGTFF. The chain couples TRBV28 to TRBJ1-1; the table gives TRBD1 as D, unverified against the DNA. The CDR3 numbers 13 amino acids, ends counted. Germline lookup yields CDR1 MDHEN and CDR2 SYDVKM.

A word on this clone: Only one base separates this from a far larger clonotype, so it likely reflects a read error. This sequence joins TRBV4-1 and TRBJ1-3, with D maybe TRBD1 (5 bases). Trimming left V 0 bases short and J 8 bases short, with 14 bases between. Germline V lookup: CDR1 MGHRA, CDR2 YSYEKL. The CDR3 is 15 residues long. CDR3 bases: TGCGCCAGCAGCCAAGATCGGGACGCGGGAGACACCATATATTTT. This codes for CASSQDRDAGDTIYF.

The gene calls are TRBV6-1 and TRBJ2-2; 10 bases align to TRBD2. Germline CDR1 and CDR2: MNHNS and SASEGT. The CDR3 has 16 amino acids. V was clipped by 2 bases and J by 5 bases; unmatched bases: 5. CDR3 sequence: CASSERSGRGTGELFF. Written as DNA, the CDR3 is TGTGCCAGCAGTGAACGGAGCGGGAGGGGAACCGGGGAGCTGTTTTTT.

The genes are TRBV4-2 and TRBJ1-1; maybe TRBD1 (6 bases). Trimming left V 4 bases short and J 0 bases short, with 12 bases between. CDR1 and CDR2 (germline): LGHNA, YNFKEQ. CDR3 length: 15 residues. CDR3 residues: CASSRNEGVNTEAFF. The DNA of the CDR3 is TGTGCCAGCAGCCGCAACGAGGGGGTGAACACTGAAGCTTTCTTT.